Listed here are 15 T cell receptor beta chains from one sample, sequenced in a study of T-cell reconstitution after alpha-beta-depleted transplantation in children. The TCRbeta library was prepared with unique molecular identifiers. TCRdb reprocessed the PCR reads with MiXCR, giving one entry per CDR3 protein. The sample contains 580,000 or so distinct CDR3 sequences, approximately 22% of which appear only once. Here the sequenced sample was PBMCs, mostly from graft donor cells, taken 360 days after TCRalphabeta/CD19-depleted stem cell transplant. All receptors come from a boy less than two years old who had a stem cell transplant for acute myeloid leukemia, so the T cells may come from the graft donor.

This clonotype was found many times. The V gene is TRBV6-5, the J gene TRBJ1-3; D is possibly TRBD1 (5 bases). The CDR3 is 15 residues long. Germline V gene data show CDR1 as MNHEY and CDR2 as SVGAGI. Trimming stripped 4 bases from V and 3 bases from J, with 13 bases between. CDR3 sequence reads: CASSWGEGSGNTIYF. In DNA, the CDR3 is TGTGCCAGCAGTTGGGGCGAGGGCAGTGGAAACACCATATATTTT.

This clonotype was seen a few times. The chain couples TRBV20-1 to TRBJ2-7, with 7 bases fitting TRBD1. The germline gives CDR1 DFQATT, CDR2 SNEGSKA (reference sequence). Trimming cost V 2 bases and J 3 bases; bases outside gene matches: 7. The CDR3 contains 14 residues. The CDR3 reads CSARSGTAVYEQYF. The DNA for the CDR3 is TGCAGTGCTAGATCCGGGACAGCCGTCTACGAGCAGTACTTC.

The chain joins TRBV7-2 to TRBJ2-5; D is perhaps TRBD2 (5 bases). V shed 2 bases and J shed 5 bases, with 9 bases lying between them. The CDR3 is 13 residues long. Germline-derived CDR1 and CDR2 are SGHTA and FQGNSA. The CDR3 loop is CASSLSRVETQYF. The DNA for the CDR3 is TGTGCCAGCAGCTTATCGCGGGTTGAGACCCAGTACTTC.

The sample holds many counts of this clonotype. The chain employs TRBV29-1 and TRBJ2-5; D possibly corresponds to TRBD1 (7 bases). V was pared by 7 bases and J by 5 bases, with 20 bases between. The CDR3 runs 14 residues. CDR1 and CDR2 (germline): SQVTM, ANQGSEA. The CDR3 DNA reads TGCAGCGCCAGCGACAGGGCGGGATGGGAGACCCAGTACTTC. This translates into CSASDRAGWETQYF.

This clonotype was seen many times. The V and J genes are TRBV5-6 and TRBJ2-1; D is perhaps TRBD1 or TRBD2 (7 bases each). Looked up from germline, CDR1 is SGHDT and CDR2 is YYEEEE. This CDR3 is built from 16 residues. Trimming took 0 bases from V and 4 from J, leaving 14 bases between them. In DNA form, the CDR3 reads TGTGCCAGCAGCTTGGGGGGAGGGGGCGTTTACAATGAGCAGTTCTTC. Its protein is CASSLGGGGVYNEQFF.

The chain employs TRBV12-3 or TRBV12-4 and TRBJ2-5; 9 positions agree with TRBD2. This CDR3 is built from 13 residues. J gave up 7 bases and V 6 bases, and 6 bases lay outside the gene matches. This chain's CDR3 is CASSSSGGSTQYF. For the CDR3, the DNA is TGTGCCAGCAGCTCCAGCGGGGGGTCGACCCAGTACTTC.

The chain uses TRBV20-1 and TRBJ2-5; TRBD1 matches 9 bases. Germline CDR1 reads DFQATT; CDR2 reads SNEGSKA (reference sequence). The CDR3 contains 15 residues. Unmatched junction bases numbered 4, after V lost 0 bases and J lost 2 bases. The CDR3 nucleotides are TGCAGTGCTAGAGATTCCGGGACAGGGCAAGAGACCCAGTACTTC. The encoded protein is CSARDSGTGQETQYF.

This clonotype has just a few counts. The chain couples TRBV28 to TRBJ2-7; D is possibly TRBD1 (6 bases). The CDR3 consists of 15 residues. Germline V lookup: CDR1 MDHEN, CDR2 SYDVKM. Trimming left V 5 bases short and J 1 base short, with 15 bases between. The CDR3 spells CASSTTRTASYEQYV. The CDR3 bases are TGTGCCAGCAGTACAACCCGGACAGCATCCTACGAGCAGTACGTC.

The chain is built from TRBV21-1 and TRBJ2-7. TRBV21-1 is deemed a pseudogene. This CDR3 is built from 13 residues. As DNA, the CDR3 is TGTGCCAGCAGCAAATCATGGGCCTACGAGCAGTACTTC. This gives the protein CASSKSWAYEQYF.

This clonotype was detected only a few times. The chain has TRBV15 and TRBJ2-5; tentatively, D is TRBD2 (7 bases). V gave up 0 bases and J gave up 4 bases, with 12 bases separating them. Germline lookup yields CDR1 LNHNV and CDR2 YYDKDF (reference sequence). The CDR3 consists of 15 residues. CDR3 nucleotides: TGTGCCACCAGCAGAGACGGGGGGCATCGAGAGACCCAGTACTTC. As protein: CATSRDGGHRETQYF.

This clonotype was seen more than once but under ten times. This chain links TRBV24-1 with TRBJ2-5; 9 bases are a match to TRBD2. The germline gives CDR1 KGHDR, CDR2 SFDVKD. The CDR3 consists of 13 residues. J gave up 5 bases and V 6 bases, and 3 bases lay outside the gene matches. This CDR3 is CATSPSGVETQYF. In nucleotides, the CDR3 is TGTGCCACCAGTCCTAGCGGGGTGGAGACCCAGTACTTC.

This clonotype has a handful of counts. The chain links TRBV29-1 to TRBJ2-2; D call uncertain. Germline-derived CDR1 and CDR2 are SQVTM and ANQGSEA. The CDR3 extends over 11 amino acids. Trimming cost V 5 bases and J 3 bases, with 4 bases left between them. CDR3 DNA sequence: TGCAGCGTTCTCTACACCGGGGAGCTGTTTTTT. Amino acid sequence: CSVLYTGELFF.

This clonotype was observed many times. The chain recombines TRBV20-1 with TRBJ1-5, with 9 bases identical to TRBD1. V gave up 5 bases and J gave up 5 bases; unmatched junction bases: 1. From germline, CDR1 is DFQATT and CDR2 SNEGSKA (reference sequence). The CDR3 runs 12 residues. CDR3 protein: CSAGDRDQPQHF. The DNA for the CDR3 is TGCAGTGCTGGGGACAGGGATCAGCCCCAGCATTTT.

V gene TRBV14 combines with J gene TRBJ1-1; D not certain. Germline values: CDR1 SGHDN, CDR2 FVKESK. V shed 2 bases and J shed 7 bases, with 8 bases lying between them. This CDR3 comprises 12 residues. The CDR3 nucleotides read TGTGCCAGCAGCCAAAACGAGGTTGAAGCTTTCTTT. It is translated as CASSQNEVEAFF.

This clonotype has just a few counts. This chain connects TRBV12-3 or TRBV12-4 to TRBJ2-7; no definite D call. This CDR3 is 12 amino acids long. Trimming shortened V by 7 bases and J by 0 bases, and 7 bases separated the two germline ends. The CDR3 loop reads CASTQSSYEQYF. CDR3 nucleotides: TGTGCCAGCACGCAGAGCTCCTACGAGCAGTACTTC.